This T cell receptor (beta chain) appears in the sequencing data of a study of response to subunit inactivated influenza vaccine. Each CDR3 protein gets one entry after TCRdb re-called the RT-PCR reads with MiXCR. The sample lists under 850,000 distinct CDR3 sequences, less than 20% occurring once. Whole-study results and caveats: Each seasonal influenza vaccination, the authors suggested, recruits few new T cells.

In the case of this clonotype: The target antigen is unknown.

CDR1 and CDR2 from the germline V gene are SGHAT and FQNNGV. V was pared by 1 base and J by 0 bases, with 8 bases of the junction left unmatched. CDR3 size: 18 residues. The specimen comprised PBMCs from blood, sampled around 5 days after vaccination. This sequence was found in a middle-aged man who received an inactivated influenza vaccine. V usage is TRBV11-2 and J usage is TRBJ1-1, with TRBD1 matching over 10 bases. The CDR3 is CASSLGRQGARMNTEAFF. In DNA form, the CDR3 reads TGTGCCAGCAGCTTAGGGAGACAGGGGGCGCGGATGAACACTGAAGCTTTCTTT.